A single sample is the source of the 24 T cell receptor beta chains below, sequenced in a study of T cell responses to AZD1222 COVID-19 vaccine. Clones were read by immunoSEQ multiplex PCR, and TCRdb kept only the in-frame ones, dropping some. Of around 80,000 clones in the sample, roughly 84% are singletons; the top ten hold about a tenth. The input for sequencing was peripheral blood, taken on day 0 of AZD1222 vaccination. These receptors were taken from an adult in good health.

In this sample, this clone turned up once. V gene TRBV29-1 combines with J gene TRBJ1-2; D is unresolved. V was trimmed by 1 base and J by 1 base, leaving 4 bases between them. CDR1 is SQVTM, CDR2 ANQGSEA, per germline. This CDR3 contains 12 residues. The chain's CDR3 is CSVEGINYGYTF. The CDR3 DNA is TGCAGCGTTGAAGGGATTAACTATGGCTACACCTTC.

The chain has TRBV6-5 and TRBJ1-2, with 7 bases identical to TRBD1. The length of the CDR3 is 14 residues. The trim removed 7 bases at V and 10 bases at J, leaving 15 bases unmatched. Germline CDR1 and CDR2: MNHEY and SVGAGI. The DNA of the CDR3 is TGTGCCAGCACCCAGGGGGGACAAGACACGTTCTACACCTTC. It specifies CASTQGGQDTFYTF.

The V call is TRBV10-3, the J call TRBJ1-1; D may be TRBD1 (5 bases). CDR3 size: 14 residues. V was shortened by 4 bases and J by 3 bases, with 12 bases between the two germline ends. CDR1 is ENHRY and CDR2 is SYGVKD in the germline V gene. DNA of the CDR3: TGTGCCATCAGTGTAGTCAGGGCGGACACTGAAGCTTTCTTT. Its protein product is CAISVVRADTEAFF.

This clone came up once. This chain joins TRBV7-3 and TRBJ1-5; D is possibly TRBD1 (6 bases). Germline V gene sequence: CDR1 SGHTA, CDR2 FQGTGA. V lost 4 bases, J lost 7 bases, and 11 bases lay in between. This CDR3 has 13 amino acids. CDR3 sequence (DNA): TGTGCCAGCAGCTCACAGGGAGGGCAGCCCCAGCATTTT. Translated, it gives CASSSQGGQPQHF.

V gene TRBV7-9 combines with J gene TRBJ2-6; possibly TRBD2 for D (6 bases). The CDR3 length is 18 residues. Deletions cut 5 bases from V and 1 base from J, with 18 bases between. The germline V gene encodes CDR1 SEHNR and CDR2 FQNEAQ (reference sequence). The CDR3 sequence: CASSPWRGTGSGANVLTF. CDR3 coding DNA: TGTGCCAGCAGCCCCTGGAGGGGAACTGGGTCTGGGGCCAACGTCCTGACTTTC.

This sequence joins TRBV27 and TRBJ2-2, with TRBD2 matching over 8 bases. The CDR3 is 16 amino acids. Germline trimming cut 5 bases from V and 4 bases from J; bases unmatched to any gene: 9. Germline CDR1 reads MNHEY; CDR2 reads SMNVEV (reference sequence). This CDR3 is CASSDRTSFGTGELFF. The CDR3, as DNA: TGTGCCAGCAGTGATCGGACTAGCTTCGGCACCGGGGAGCTGTTTTTT.

The V and J genes are TRBV10-2 and TRBJ1-5; possible D gene TRBD1, 6 bases. The ends were cut back, 0 bases at V and 4 bases at J, with 13 bases in the middle. This CDR3 comprises 16 residues. The germline V gene has CDR1 WSHSY and CDR2 SAAADI. CDR3 in amino acids: CASSESRGGGNQPQHF. The CDR3 DNA reads TGCGCCAGCAGTGAGTCAAGAGGAGGGGGGAATCAGCCCCAGCATTTT.

The chain is built from TRBV5-4 and TRBJ1-2, with D tentatively TRBD1 (6 bases). CDR1 and CDR2 (germline): SGHNT, YYREEE (reference sequence). V lost 0 bases and J lost 3, with 9 bases in between. There are 14 residues in the CDR3. The CDR3: CASSLGGRHYGYTF. The CDR3 DNA reads as TGTGCCAGCAGCTTGGGGGGGCGCCACTATGGCTACACCTTC.

This sequence joins TRBV18 and TRBJ2-2; 8 bases line up with TRBD2. The CDR3 covers 16 residues. The V and J ends lost 3 bases and 3 bases, in that order; junction bases with no gene match: 6. Looked up from germline, CDR1 is KGHSH and CDR2 is LQKENI. CDR3 sequence: CASSPLAGGYTGELFF. CDR3 nucleotides: TGTGCCAGCTCACCCCTAGCGGGTGGTTACACCGGGGAGCTGTTTTTT.

The genes are TRBV5-1 and TRBJ1-1; D uncertain. Germline loops: CDR1 SGHRS, CDR2 YFSETQ. Trimming pared 4 bases from V and 11 bases from J, leaving 18 bases between. This CDR3 is 13 amino acids long. The CDR3 sequence: CASSMRAGVGAFF. CDR3 nucleotides: TGCGCCAGCAGCATGAGGGCTGGGGTTGGCGCTTTCTTT.

The J gene is TRBJ2-7, the V gene TRBV14; 8 bases fit TRBD2. Germline assignment: CDR1 SGHDN and CDR2 FVKESK. The CDR3 sequence is 17 residues long. V dropped 3 bases and J dropped 9; count of bases not matched to a gene: 19. The CDR3 DNA is TGTGCCAGCAGCCATCAGCTGGGGCAAGAGCGGGAGTATGGGCAGTACTTC. It codes for CASSHQLGQEREYGQYF. Filled out from reference TRBV14 and TRBJ2-7, the complete variable domain reads EAGVTQFPSHSVIEKGQTVTLRCDPISGHDNLYWYRRVMGKEIKFLLHFVKESKQDESGMPNNRFLAERTGGTYSTLKVQPAELEDSGVYFCASSHQLGQEREYGQYFGPGTRLTVT.

The V and J genes are TRBV2 and TRBJ2-7, with TRBD2 as a possible D gene (5 bases). The CDR3 sequence is 14 residues long. The V gene lost 6 bases and the J gene lost 0 bases, with 12 bases spanning the gap. Germline V gene data show CDR1 as SNHLY and CDR2 as FYNNEI. Here the CDR3 reads CASRVATNSYEQYV. The DNA of the CDR3 is TGTGCCAGCAGGGTGGCGACTAACTCCTACGAGCAGTACGTC.

The V and J genes are TRBV29-1 and TRBJ2-1; TRBD2 matches 10 bases. CDR1 and CDR2 (germline): SQVTM, ANQGSEA. The CDR3 has 14 residues. Trimming removed 6 bases from V and 4 bases from J; junction bases left unmatched: 6. CDR3 sequence reads: CSVAPSGGYNEQFF. CDR3 DNA sequence: TGCAGCGTCGCTCCTAGCGGGGGTTACAATGAGCAGTTCTTC.

V is TRBV19 and J is TRBJ1-5; D ambiguous. This CDR3 is built from 15 residues. Trimming shortened V by 1 base and J by 0 bases, and 7 bases separated the two germline ends. Per germline, CDR1 LNHDA and CDR2 SQIVND (reference sequence). The CDR3 DNA sequence: TGTGCCAGTAGTATAGCACCATATAGCAATCAGCCCCAGCATTTT. This encodes CASSIAPYSNQPQHF.

This clone occurred a few times. The chain couples TRBV18 to TRBJ1-2; D not resolved. Trimming removed 3 bases from V and 6 bases from J, with 11 bases in between. The germline V gene encodes CDR1 KGHSH and CDR2 LQKENI. There are 13 residues in the CDR3. CDR3 sequence (DNA): TGTGCCAGCTCACCGTCGGGGAGTGATGGCTACACCTTC. Translated: CASSPSGSDGYTF. The full variable domain, its missing parts supplied by reference TRBV18 and TRBJ1-2, is NAGVMQNPRHLVRRRGQEARLRCSPMKGHSHVYWYRQLPEEGLKFMVYLQKENIIDESGMPKERFSAEFPKEGPSILRIQQVVRGDSAAYFCASSPSGSDGYTFGSGTRLTVV.

The chain recombines TRBV6-5 with TRBJ2-1; TRBD2 aligns across 8 bases. The germline V gene has CDR1 MNHEY and CDR2 SVGAGI. V trimming: 7 bases; J trimming: 5 bases; junction bases outside the gene matches: 7. This CDR3 spans 14 amino acids. CDR3 amino acids: CASTLGGANNEQFF. In nucleotides, the CDR3 is TGTGCCAGCACGCTCGGGGGGGCGAACAATGAGCAGTTCTTC.

The CDR3 nucleotides read TGCGCCAGCAGTGACCCGGTGGGCTCAAGCACAGATACGCAGTATTTT. Amino acids: CASSDPVGSSTDTQYF. This chain joins TRBV10-2 and TRBJ2-3; D is unresolved. With 3 bases removed from V and 0 bases from J, the gap between germline ends came to 13 bases. This CDR3 region has 16 residues. Germline lookup yields CDR1 WSHSY and CDR2 SAAADI.

The chain employs TRBV19 and TRBJ1-6; 10 nucleotides agree with TRBD1. This CDR3 is 16 amino acids long. CDR1 is LNHDA, CDR2 SQIVND, per germline (reference sequence). The V gene end was trimmed by 8 bases and the J gene end by 9 bases; junction bases not matched to a gene: 13. Here the CDR3 DNA reads TGTGCCAGTGCCCGACAGGGGGCCGTGCTAGGTTCACCCCTCCACTTT. Translated: CASARQGAVLGSPLHF.

The chain employs TRBV10-3 and TRBJ2-7, with 8 bases lining up with TRBD2. This CDR3 region has 15 residues. J gave up 0 bases and V 3 bases, and 4 bases lay outside the gene matches. Germline-derived CDR1 and CDR2 are ENHRY and SYGVKD. CDR3 DNA: TGTGCCATCAGTGAAGGAGCGGGAGTCTCCTACGAGCAGTACTTC. Residues: CAISEGAGVSYEQYF.

The chain joins TRBV7-9 to TRBJ2-1; 13 positions match TRBD2. This CDR3 contains 18 residues. With V trimmed by 6 bases and J by 4 bases, 12 bases remained unmatched. The germline V gene encodes CDR1 SEHNR and CDR2 FQNEAQ (reference sequence). CDR3 bases: TGTGCCAGCAGACGGTCAGGCTCGGGACTAGCGGGGTACAATGAGCAGTTCTTC. Translating gives CASRRSGSGLAGYNEQFF.

The chain has TRBV6-1 and TRBJ1-5; the D gene is possibly TRBD1 (5 bases). V lost 1 base, J lost 2 bases, and 9 bases lay in between. CDR3 length equals 15 residues. In germline, CDR1 is MNHNS, CDR2 SASEGT. CDR3 nucleotide sequence: TGTGCCAGCAGTGAAGAGGCGACAGGCAATCAGCCCCAGCATTTT. Translating it yields CASSEEATGNQPQHF.

The chain couples TRBV24-1 to TRBJ2-5; 10 nucleotides line up with TRBD2. J gave up 1 base and V 4 bases, and 2 bases lay outside the gene matches. The length of the CDR3 is 15 residues. CDR1 and CDR2 from the germline V gene are KGHDR and SFDVKD. The CDR3 nucleotides read TGTGCCACCAGTGAAATAGCGGGGGGCCAAGAGACCCAGTACTTC. Protein sequence: CATSEIAGGQETQYF.

As for this clone: Other DNA variants within this sample encode the same CDR3. The V and J genes are TRBV27 and TRBJ1-1; D might be TRBD1 (5 bases). This CDR3 is 13 amino acids long. Trimming took off 2 bases at V and 4 bases at J, with 8 bases between the two ends. CDR1 MNHEY and CDR2 SMNVEV come from the germline V gene (reference sequence). DNA for the CDR3: TGTGCCAGCAGTTTAAGGGGCGCCACTGAAGCTTTCTTT. Its translation: CASSLRGATEAFF.

This chain joins TRBV29-1 and TRBJ2-1; 8 nucleotides match TRBD1. Germline CDR1 is SQVTM and CDR2 is ANQGSEA. The CDR3 covers 13 residues. The V gene end was trimmed by 3 bases and the J gene end by 10 bases; junction bases not matched to a gene: 8. CDR3 in amino acids: CSVEGYRGDEQFF. The DNA of the CDR3 is TGCAGCGTTGAGGGTTACAGGGGGGACGAGCAGTTCTTC.